Described below is a single TCR beta chain sequence and its context. Its recognized antigen is unknown. There are no base qualities to consult, and no much larger clone falls within one base. This entry belongs to a study of human T cells and chemical hapten exposure (dated by TCRdb to the early 2020s). Regarding the research as a whole: For sensitization, 2% DPC in acetone was applied to a 2 cm by 2 cm area of upper inner arm skin. Most of the patients in the cohort were female, and the cohort covered alopecia areata with under or over 50% scalp involvement, alopecia totalis and alopecia universalis. Patients additionally received weekly therapeutic DPC doses to the scalp throughout the approximately 22-week study period. Blood was sampled from patients pre-sensitization (week 0) and at 2, 6 and about 24 weeks after DPC sensitization. The study tracked peripheral blood TCR repertoire changes in vivo during primary and secondary sensitization to the hapten diphenylcyclopropenone (DPC) in alopecia patients. Libraries were pooled for sequencing, and variation in per-sample TCR yields was attributed mainly to small differences in library volumes within the pool. For TCR sequencing, blood came from 25 to 35 alopecia patients at anywhere from one to four time points (pre-sensitization, 2, 6 and 24 weeks). Patch testing on the upper back used Finn chambers containing 0.01% DPC, with scoring done after 6 days according to International Contact Dermatitis Research Group standards.

The label giving this sample's time point can be read as: pre-sensitization, week 0. The treatment or condition label, read with the paper, signifies: therapeutic diphenylcyclopropenone sensitization with weekly scalp DPC. Blood at each patch-test visit was drawn before the patch test was applied. Patients were eligible if aged 18 to 70, diagnosed with alopecia and judged suitable for DPC therapy, and pregnant patients were excluded. Total RNA was extracted from unfractionated whole blood that had been collected in Tempus Blood RNA tubes. Cut back by 5 bases and 3 bases, the V and J ends lie 13 bases apart. CDR1 and CDR2 were assigned from the germline V gene as SGHTA and FQGNSA. Inclusive of the bounding cysteine and phenylalanine, the CDR3 is 15 residues long. Of the read, only the CDR3 DNA is kept; its 45 bases are in frame from base 1. Summary of the overall study and its limitations: Patch test score correlated positively with the number of PT1 expanded TCRs, reaching significance at thresholds 8, 16 and 32 but not at 4. Because all patients had alopecia, a presumed autoimmune disease, the immune response of the patients might differ from that of healthy individuals. Repeated subsampling changed both the strength of the expansion versus patch-test correlation and the threshold at which the correlation became significant. DPC sensitization did not change the number of TCRs with a frequency above 1 in 1000, and there was no evidence of changes in global repertoire structure. Significantly more large CDR3 similarity clusters were formed by expanded TCRs than by pre-sensitization or healthy control sets, consistent with antigen-driven responses.

The library was generated by RACE. Sequencer: NextSeq 500. Library preparation attached unique molecular identifiers to individual cDNA molecules for quantitative, reproducible TCR counting. From each blood RNA sample, both TCR alpha and TCR beta chains were sequenced. As for the original processing: A median of about 89,000 TCRs per sample was observed, with a range of roughly 23,224 to 700,000. V, J and CDR3 annotation of the TCR reads was performed with the Decombinator software suite. To make PS versus PT1 abundance plots, every sample was subsampled to the same number of TCRs (28,000). TCRs were defined as expanded if absent before sensitization and observed at least eight times at the 2-week time point. TCRdb reprocessed the public reads (quality trimming at Q25 with fastp, clone calling with MiXCR) and kept in-frame beta chains. When rows share a CDR3 protein, they turn into one entry using the most common DNA and genes. The V and J calls shown here were made by TCRdb, not taken from the authors' results. For this sample the table gives 60,000 to 75,000 distinct CDR3 sequences, of which approximately 6.7% were detected only once. The leading ten clones occupy about 1.5% of the sample.

Material: whole blood, obtained in connection with sensitization to the hapten diphenylcyclopropenone (DPC). The receptor comes from a woman younger than 45 with alopecia areata. Some clones in this sample may be carry-over from other donors' samples. This chain is built from TRBV7-2 and TRBJ1-4, and perhaps TRBD1 as D gene, on 5 matching bases. The CDR3 protein: CASSMRGGANEKLFF. The DNA sequence follows: TGTGCCAGCAGCATGAGGGGTGGTGCTAATGAAAAACTGTTTTTT. Supplemented by the reference TRBV7-2 and TRBJ1-4 proteins around the CDR3, the complete variable domain is GAGVSQSPSNKVTEKGKDVELRCDPISGHTALYWYRQSLGQGLEFLIYFQGNSAPDKSGLPSDRFSAERTGGSVSTLTIQRTQQEDSAVYLCASSMRGGANEKLFFGSGTQLSVL.